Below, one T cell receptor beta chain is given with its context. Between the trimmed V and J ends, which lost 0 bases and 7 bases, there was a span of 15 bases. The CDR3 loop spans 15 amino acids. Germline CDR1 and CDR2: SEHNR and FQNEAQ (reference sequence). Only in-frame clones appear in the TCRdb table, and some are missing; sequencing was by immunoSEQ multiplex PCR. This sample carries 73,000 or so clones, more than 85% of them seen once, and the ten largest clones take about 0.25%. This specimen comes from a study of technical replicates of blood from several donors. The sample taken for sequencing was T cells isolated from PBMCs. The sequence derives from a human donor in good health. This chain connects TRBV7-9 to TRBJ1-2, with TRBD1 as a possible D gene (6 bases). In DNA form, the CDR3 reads TGTGCCAGCAGCTTAGCGGAACGGGGGGCTCCTGGCTACACCTTC. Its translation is CASSLAERGAPGYTF.